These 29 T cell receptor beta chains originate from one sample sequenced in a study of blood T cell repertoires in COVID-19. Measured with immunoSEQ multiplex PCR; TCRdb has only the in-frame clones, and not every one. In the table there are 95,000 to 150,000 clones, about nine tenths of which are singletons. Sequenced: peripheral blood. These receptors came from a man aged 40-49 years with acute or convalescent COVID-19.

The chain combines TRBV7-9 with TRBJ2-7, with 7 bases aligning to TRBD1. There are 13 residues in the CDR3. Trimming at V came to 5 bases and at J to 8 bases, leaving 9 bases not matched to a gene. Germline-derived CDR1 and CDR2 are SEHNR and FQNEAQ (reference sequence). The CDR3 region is CASSLGQPPQQYF. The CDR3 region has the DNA TGTGCCAGCAGCCTGGGACAGCCACCGCAGCAGTACTTC.

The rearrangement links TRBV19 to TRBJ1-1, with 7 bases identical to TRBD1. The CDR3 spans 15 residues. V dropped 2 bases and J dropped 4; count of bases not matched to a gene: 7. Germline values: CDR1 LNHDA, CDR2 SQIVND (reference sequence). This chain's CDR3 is CASSIRARGSTEAFF. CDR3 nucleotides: TGTGCCAGTAGTATAAGGGCCAGGGGGAGCACTGAAGCTTTCTTT.

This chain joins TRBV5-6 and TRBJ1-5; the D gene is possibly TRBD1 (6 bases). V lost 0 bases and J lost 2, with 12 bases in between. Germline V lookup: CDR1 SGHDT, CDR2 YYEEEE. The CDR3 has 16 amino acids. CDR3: CASSLGTGQGNQPQHF. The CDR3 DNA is TGTGCCAGCAGCTTGGGAACAGGGCAGGGCAATCAGCCCCAGCATTTT.

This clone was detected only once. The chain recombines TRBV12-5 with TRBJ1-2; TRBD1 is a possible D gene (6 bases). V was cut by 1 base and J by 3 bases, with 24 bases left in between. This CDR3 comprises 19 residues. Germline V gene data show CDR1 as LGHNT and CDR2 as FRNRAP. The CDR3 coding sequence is TGTGCTAGTGGTTTGGGGCGGGTAGGGGGAAAATTAATTGACTATGGCTACACCTTC. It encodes CASGLGRVGGKLIDYGYTF. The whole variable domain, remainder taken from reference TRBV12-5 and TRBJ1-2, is DARVTQTPRHKVTEMGQEVTMRCQPILGHNTVFWYRQTMMQGLELLAYFRNRAPLDDSGMPKDRFSAEMPDATLATLKIQPSEPRDSAVYFCASGLGRVGGKLIDYGYTFGSGTRLTVV.

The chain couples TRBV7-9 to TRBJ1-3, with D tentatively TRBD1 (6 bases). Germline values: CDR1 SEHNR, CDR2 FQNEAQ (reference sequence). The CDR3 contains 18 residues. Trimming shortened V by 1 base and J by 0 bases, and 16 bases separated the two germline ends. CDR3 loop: CASSLGLTGRSSGNTIYF. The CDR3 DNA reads TGTGCCAGCAGCTTAGGCCTAACAGGGAGATCCTCTGGAAACACCATATATTTT. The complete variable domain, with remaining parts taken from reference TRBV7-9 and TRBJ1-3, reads DTGVSQNPRHKITKRGQNVTFRCDPISEHNRLYWYRQTLGQGPEFLTYFQNEAQLEKSRLLSDRFSAERPKGSFSTLEIQRTEQGDSAMYLCASSLGLTGRSSGNTIYFGEGSWLTVV.

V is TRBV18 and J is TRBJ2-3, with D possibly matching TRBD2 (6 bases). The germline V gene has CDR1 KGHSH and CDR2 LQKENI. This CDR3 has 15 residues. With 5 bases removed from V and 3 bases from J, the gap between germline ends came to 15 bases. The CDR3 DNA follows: TGTGCCAGCTCAAATTCGGGAGCTGGGACAGATACGCAGTATTTT. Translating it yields CASSNSGAGTDTQYF. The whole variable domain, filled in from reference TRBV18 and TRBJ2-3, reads NAGVMQNPRHLVRRRGQEARLRCSPMKGHSHVYWYRQLPEEGLKFMVYLQKENIIDESGMPKERFSAEFPKEGPSILRIQQVVRGDSAAYFCASSNSGAGTDTQYFGPGTRLTVL.

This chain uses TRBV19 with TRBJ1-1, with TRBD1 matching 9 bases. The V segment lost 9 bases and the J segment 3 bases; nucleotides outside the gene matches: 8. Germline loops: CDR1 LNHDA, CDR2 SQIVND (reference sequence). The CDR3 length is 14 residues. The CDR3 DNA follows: TGTGCCAGCACAGGGGGCTCTGAGTACACTGAAGCTTTCTTT. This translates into CASTGGSEYTEAFF.

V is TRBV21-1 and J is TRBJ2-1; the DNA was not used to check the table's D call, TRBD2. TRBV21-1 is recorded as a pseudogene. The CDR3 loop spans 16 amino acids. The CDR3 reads CASSKWTSGSRDEQFF. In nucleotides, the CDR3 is TGTGCCAGCAGCAAGTGGACTAGCGGGAGTAGGGATGAGCAGTTCTTC.

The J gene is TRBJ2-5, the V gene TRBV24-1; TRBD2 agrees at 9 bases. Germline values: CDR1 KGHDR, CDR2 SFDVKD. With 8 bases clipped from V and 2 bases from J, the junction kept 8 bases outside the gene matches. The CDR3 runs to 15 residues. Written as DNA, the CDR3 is TGTGCCACCATCAGCGTAGCGGGGGATCAAGAGACCCAGTACTTC. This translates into CATISVAGDQETQYF.

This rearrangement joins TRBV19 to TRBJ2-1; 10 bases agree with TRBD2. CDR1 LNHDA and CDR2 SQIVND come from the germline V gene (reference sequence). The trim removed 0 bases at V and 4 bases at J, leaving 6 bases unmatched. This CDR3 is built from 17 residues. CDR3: CASSIDEREGPYNEQFF. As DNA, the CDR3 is TGTGCCAGTAGTATAGACGAGCGGGAGGGCCCTTACAATGAGCAGTTCTTC.

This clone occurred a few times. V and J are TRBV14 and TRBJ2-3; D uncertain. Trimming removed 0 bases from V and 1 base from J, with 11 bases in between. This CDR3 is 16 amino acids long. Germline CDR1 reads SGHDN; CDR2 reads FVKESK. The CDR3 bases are TGTGCCAGCAGCCAAGATGGCGGCCAAGGCACAGATACGCAGTATTTT. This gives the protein CASSQDGGQGTDTQYF. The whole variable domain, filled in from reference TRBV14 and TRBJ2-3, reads EAGVTQFPSHSVIEKGQTVTLRCDPISGHDNLYWYRRVMGKEIKFLLHFVKESKQDESGMPNNRFLAERTGGTYSTLKVQPAELEDSGVYFCASSQDGGQGTDTQYFGPGTRLTVL.

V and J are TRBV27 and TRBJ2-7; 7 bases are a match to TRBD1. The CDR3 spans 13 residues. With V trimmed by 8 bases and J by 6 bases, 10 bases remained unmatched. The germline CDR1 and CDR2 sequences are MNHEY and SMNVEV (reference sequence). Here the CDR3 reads CASRPQAGGEQYF. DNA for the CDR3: TGTGCCAGCCGCCCGCAGGCAGGGGGCGAGCAGTACTTC.

CDR3 sequence reads: CASDRGSTSSYNSPLHF. CDR3 in DNA: TGTGCCAGCGATCGGGGGTCTACCAGCTCCTATAATTCACCCCTCCACTTT. V usage is TRBV6-4 and J usage is TRBJ1-6; tentatively, D is TRBD1 (5 bases). Trimming removed 8 bases from V and 0 bases from J, with 17 bases in between. CDR1 is MRHNA and CDR2 is SNTAGT in the germline V gene. The CDR3 extends over 17 amino acids.

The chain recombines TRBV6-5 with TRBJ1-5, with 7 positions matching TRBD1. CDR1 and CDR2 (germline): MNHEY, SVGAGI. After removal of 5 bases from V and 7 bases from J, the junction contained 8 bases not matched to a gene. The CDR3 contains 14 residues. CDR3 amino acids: CASSPTGLGQPQHF. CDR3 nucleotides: TGTGCCAGCAGTCCGACAGGGCTAGGGCAGCCCCAGCATTTT.

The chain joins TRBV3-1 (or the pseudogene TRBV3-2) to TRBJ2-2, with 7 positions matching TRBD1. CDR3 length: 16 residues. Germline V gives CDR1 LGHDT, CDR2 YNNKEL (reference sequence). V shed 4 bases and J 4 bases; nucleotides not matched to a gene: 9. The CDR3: CASSLILAGGTGELFF. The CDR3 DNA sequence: TGTGCCAGCAGCCTGATCCTAGCAGGGGGCACCGGGGAGCTGTTTTTT.

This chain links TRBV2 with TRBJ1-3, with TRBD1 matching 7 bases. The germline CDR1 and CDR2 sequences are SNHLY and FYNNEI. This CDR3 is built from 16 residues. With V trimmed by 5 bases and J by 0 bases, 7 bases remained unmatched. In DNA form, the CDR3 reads TGTGCCAGCAGTAGGGACAGCCTATTCTCTGGAAACACCATATATTTT. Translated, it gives CASSRDSLFSGNTIYF.

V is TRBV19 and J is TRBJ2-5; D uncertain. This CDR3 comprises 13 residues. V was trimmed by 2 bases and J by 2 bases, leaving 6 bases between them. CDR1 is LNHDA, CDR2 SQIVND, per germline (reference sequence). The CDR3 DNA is TGTGCCAGTAGTATATCGACACAAGAGACCCAGTACTTC. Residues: CASSISTQETQYF.

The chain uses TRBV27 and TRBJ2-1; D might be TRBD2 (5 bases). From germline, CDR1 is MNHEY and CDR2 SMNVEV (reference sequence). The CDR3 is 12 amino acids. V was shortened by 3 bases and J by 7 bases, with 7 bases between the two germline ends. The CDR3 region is CASSFEGNEQFF. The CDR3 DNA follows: TGTGCCAGCAGTTTTGAGGGTAATGAGCAGTTCTTC.

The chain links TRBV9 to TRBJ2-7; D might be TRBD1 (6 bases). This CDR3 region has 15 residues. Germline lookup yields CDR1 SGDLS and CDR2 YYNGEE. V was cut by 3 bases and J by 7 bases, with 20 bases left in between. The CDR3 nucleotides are TGTGCCAGCAGCGCTTCAGGGGCCGGTTTCGGGGAGCAGTACTTC. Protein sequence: CASSASGAGFGEQYF.

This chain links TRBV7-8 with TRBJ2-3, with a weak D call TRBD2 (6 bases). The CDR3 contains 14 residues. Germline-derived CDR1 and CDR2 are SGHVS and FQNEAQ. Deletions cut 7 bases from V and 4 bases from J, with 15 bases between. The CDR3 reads CASKWRDGADTQYF. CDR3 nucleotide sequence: TGTGCCAGCAAATGGAGGGATGGGGCAGATACGCAGTATTTT.

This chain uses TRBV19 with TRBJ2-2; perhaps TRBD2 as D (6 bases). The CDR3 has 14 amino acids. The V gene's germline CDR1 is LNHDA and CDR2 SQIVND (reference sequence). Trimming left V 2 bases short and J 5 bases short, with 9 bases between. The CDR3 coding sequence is TGTGCCAGTAGTATATTAGCGGATACCGGGGAGCTGTTTTTT. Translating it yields CASSILADTGELFF.

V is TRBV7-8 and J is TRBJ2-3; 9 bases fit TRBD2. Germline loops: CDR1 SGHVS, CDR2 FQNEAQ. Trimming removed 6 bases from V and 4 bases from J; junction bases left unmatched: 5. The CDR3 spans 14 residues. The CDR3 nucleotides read TGTGCCAGCAGTTTTAGCGGGAGTGCAGATACGCAGTATTTT. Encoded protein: CASSFSGSADTQYF.

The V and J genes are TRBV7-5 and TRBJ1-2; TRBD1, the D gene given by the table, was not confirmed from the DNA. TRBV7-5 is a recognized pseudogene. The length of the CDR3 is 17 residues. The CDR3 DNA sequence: TGTGCCAGAAGCTTAGTCGGACACCTCCGGTGGATCTATGGCTACACCTTC. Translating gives CARSLVGHLRWIYGYTF.

In DNA, the CDR3 is TGTGCCAGTAGTATTGAGAGAGACGGGAGGGGCTACACCTTC. Protein product: CASSIERDGRGYTF. The rearrangement links TRBV19 to TRBJ1-2; no reliable D call. CDR1 and CDR2 from the germline V gene are LNHDA and SQIVND (reference sequence). V was shortened by 3 bases and J by 8 bases, with 16 bases between the two germline ends. This CDR3 is built from 14 residues. The entire variable domain, with the rest obtained from reference TRBV19 and TRBJ1-2, is as follows: DGGITQSPKYLFRKEGQNVTLSCEQNLNHDAMYWYRQDPGQGLRLIYYSQIVNDFQKGDIAEGYSVSREKKESFPLTVTSAQKNPTAFYLCASSIERDGRGYTFGSGTRLTVV.

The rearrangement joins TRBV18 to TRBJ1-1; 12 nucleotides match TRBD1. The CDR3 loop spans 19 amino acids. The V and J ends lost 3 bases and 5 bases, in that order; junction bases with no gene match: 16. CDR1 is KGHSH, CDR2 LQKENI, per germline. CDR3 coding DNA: TGTGCCAGCTCACCGGGACCCACGGGACAGGGGGCTTGGTGGACTGAAGCTTTCTTT. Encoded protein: CASSPGPTGQGAWWTEAFF. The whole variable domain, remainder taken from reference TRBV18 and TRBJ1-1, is NAGVMQNPRHLVRRRGQEARLRCSPMKGHSHVYWYRQLPEEGLKFMVYLQKENIIDESGMPKERFSAEFPKEGPSILRIQQVVRGDSAAYFCASSPGPTGQGAWWTEAFFGQGTRLTVV.

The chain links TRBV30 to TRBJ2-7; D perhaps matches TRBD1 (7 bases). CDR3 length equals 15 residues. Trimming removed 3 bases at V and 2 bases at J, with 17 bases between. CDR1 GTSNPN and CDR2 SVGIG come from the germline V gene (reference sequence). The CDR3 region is CAWRLGGQSTYEQYF. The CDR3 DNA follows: TGTGCCTGGAGGCTGGGGGGACAGTCGACCTACGAGCAGTACTTC.

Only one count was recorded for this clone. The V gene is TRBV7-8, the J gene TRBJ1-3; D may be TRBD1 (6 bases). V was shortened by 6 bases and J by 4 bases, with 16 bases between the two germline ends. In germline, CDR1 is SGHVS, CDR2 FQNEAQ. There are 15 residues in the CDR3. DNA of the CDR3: TGTGCCAGCAGGCCGAGGTGGACAGAAGGAAACACCATATATTTT. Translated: CASRPRWTEGNTIYF.

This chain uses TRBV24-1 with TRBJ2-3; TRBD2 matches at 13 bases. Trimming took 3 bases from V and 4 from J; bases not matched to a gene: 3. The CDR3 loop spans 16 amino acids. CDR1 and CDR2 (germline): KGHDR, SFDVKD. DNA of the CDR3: TGTGCCACCAGTGATCGGACTAGCGGGAGTCCAGATACGCAGTATTTT. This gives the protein CATSDRTSGSPDTQYF.

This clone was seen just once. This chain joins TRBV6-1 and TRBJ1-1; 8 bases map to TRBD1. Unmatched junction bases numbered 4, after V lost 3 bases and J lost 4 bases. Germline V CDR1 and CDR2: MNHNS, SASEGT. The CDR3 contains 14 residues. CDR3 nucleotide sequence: TGTGCCAGCAGTGATTGGACAGGGCGCACTGAAGCTTTCTTT. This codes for CASSDWTGRTEAFF.